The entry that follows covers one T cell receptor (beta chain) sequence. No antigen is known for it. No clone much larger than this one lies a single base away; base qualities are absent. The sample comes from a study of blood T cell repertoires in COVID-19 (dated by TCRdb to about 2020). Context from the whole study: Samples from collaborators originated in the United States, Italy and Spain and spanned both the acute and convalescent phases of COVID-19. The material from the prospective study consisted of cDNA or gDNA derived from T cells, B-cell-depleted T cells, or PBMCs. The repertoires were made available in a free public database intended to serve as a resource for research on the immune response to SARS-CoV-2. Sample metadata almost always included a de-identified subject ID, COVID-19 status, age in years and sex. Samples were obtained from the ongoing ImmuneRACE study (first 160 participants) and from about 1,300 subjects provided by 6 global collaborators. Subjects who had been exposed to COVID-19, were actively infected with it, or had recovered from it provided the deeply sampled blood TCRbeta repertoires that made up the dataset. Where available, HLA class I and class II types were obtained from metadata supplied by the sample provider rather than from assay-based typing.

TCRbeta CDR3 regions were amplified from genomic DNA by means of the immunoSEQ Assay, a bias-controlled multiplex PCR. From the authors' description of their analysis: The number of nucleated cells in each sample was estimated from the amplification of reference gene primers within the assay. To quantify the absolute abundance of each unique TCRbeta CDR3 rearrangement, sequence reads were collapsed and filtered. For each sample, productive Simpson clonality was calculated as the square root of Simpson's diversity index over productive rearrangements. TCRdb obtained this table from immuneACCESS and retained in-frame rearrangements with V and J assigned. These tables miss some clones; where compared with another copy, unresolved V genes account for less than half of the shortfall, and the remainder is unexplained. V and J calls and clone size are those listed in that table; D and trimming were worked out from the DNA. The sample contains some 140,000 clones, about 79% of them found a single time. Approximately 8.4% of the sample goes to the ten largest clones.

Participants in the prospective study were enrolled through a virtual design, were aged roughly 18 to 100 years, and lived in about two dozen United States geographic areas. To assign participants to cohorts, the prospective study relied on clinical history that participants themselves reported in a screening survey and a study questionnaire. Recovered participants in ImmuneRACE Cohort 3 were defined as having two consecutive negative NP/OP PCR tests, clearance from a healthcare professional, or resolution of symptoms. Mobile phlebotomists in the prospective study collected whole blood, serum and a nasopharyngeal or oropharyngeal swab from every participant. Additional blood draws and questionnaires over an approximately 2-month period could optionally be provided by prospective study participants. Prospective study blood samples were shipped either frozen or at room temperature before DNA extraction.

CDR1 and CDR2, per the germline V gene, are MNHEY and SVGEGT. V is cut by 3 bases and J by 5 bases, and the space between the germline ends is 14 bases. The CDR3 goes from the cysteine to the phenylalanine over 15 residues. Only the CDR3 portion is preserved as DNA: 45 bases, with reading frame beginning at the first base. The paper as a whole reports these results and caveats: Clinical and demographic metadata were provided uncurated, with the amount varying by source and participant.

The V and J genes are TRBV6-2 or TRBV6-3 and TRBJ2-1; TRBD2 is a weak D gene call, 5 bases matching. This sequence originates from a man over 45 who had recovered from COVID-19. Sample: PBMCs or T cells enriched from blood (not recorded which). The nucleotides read TGTGCCAGCAGTTATCCCGCTAGCCGGGACAATGAGCAGTTCTTC. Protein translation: CASSYPASRDNEQFF.